The following is a TCR beta chain sequence with its context. Its antigen is unknown. The PCR ran on 60 Vbeta and 13 Jbeta primers. Original analysis: Roughly 80 million unique TCR beta chains, 9.5 million to 14 million shared, were counted in a later analysis. The method was immunoSEQ multiplex PCR; TCRdb's version includes in-frame clones alone and lacks a portion of them. V and J calls and clone size are those listed in that table; D and trimming were worked out from the DNA. The sample comprises some 150,000 clones, around 10% of which are singletons, and about 7.5% rests with the top ten. The data derive from a study of cytomegalovirus exposure and HLA in healthy donors. The overall study: There were 117 million unique TCR beta sequences, drawn from roughly 200 million T cells, in an earlier analysis. Study-wide points: The classifier was said to identify cytomegalovirus status with high specificity and sensitivity. Cytomegalovirus-associated status was assigned to some 160 TCR beta chains.

In germline, CDR1 is MNHNS, CDR2 SASEGT. This CDR3 region has 13 residues. The chain is built from TRBV6-1 and TRBJ1-1; 8 bases match TRBD1. Sequencing was performed on PBMCs. The clonotype comes from a woman between 35 and 50 years old in good health and CMV-seropositive. The CDR3 loop reads CAAGQGLNTEAFF. The CDR3 bases are TGTGCTGCCGGACAGGGATTGAACACTGAAGCTTTCTTT.